This T cell receptor (beta chain) was captured in a study of T cells in Graves' hyperthyroidism and ophthalmopathy. TCR beta CDR3 sequences were amplified from RNA transcripts. With the HTBI primer set, the TCR CDR3 went through a first round of RT-PCR. One entry per CDR3 protein results from TCRdb running MiXCR on the multiplex PCR reads. The sample lists around 300,000 distinct CDR3 sequences, roughly an eighth occurring once. Study-wide points: A model using 13 V-J features told ophthalmopathy apart from stable hyperthyroidism.

This clonotype was picked up many times. The antigen is unknown. Unmatched junction bases numbered 11, after V lost 10 bases and J lost 4 bases. CDR3 length equals 14 residues. In germline, CDR1 is MGHDK, CDR2 SYGVNS. The hyperthyroidism patients had all been newly diagnosed, and their disease duration was under 2 months. Their ages ranged from 18 to 65 years. This sequence originates from a woman in her thirties or forties with Graves' hyperthyroidism. V gene TRBV25-1 combines with J gene TRBJ1-1, with 8 bases aligning to TRBD1. The sample was blood. CDR3 nucleotide sequence: TGTGCCACGGCGGAGGCAGGGGGCGGCACTGAAGCTTTCTTT. Encoded protein: CATAEAGGGTEAFF.